The 8 T cell receptor beta chains below were found in one sample sequenced in a study of graft-versus-host responses after intestinal transplantation. These receptors' targets are unknown. TCRdb keeps only in-frame clones here, not all; method: immunoSEQ multiplex PCR. The table lists around 100,000 clones, more than 80% of them singletons, with about 0.25% in the top ten. The sample in question was unstimulated CD4+ T cells sorted from spleen or lymph node cells, obtained before transplant. The receptors originated from a human donor who was the organ donor for an intestinal transplant.

The V and J genes are TRBV29-1 and TRBJ1-5, with D possibly being TRBD1 (5 bases). Germline V gives CDR1 SQVTM, CDR2 ANQGSEA. This CDR3 spans 13 amino acids. V dropped 4 bases and J dropped 4 bases, with 11 bases sitting between them. CDR3 region: CSVGGWGNQPQHF. The DNA for the CDR3 is TGCAGCGTTGGGGGGTGGGGGAATCAGCCCCAGCATTTT.

The chain is built from TRBV6-1 and TRBJ1-5; D remains ambiguous. Trimming took off 2 bases at V and 11 bases at J, with 7 bases between the two ends. CDR1 and CDR2 from the germline V gene are MNHNS and SASEGT. CDR3 length equals 11 residues. The CDR3 spells CASSERESQHF. For the CDR3, the DNA is TGTGCCAGCAGTGAAAGGGAGTCCCAGCATTTT.

The chain links TRBV30 to TRBJ1-1, with a possible D match to TRBD1 (5 bases). V lost 1 base to trimming and J lost 5 bases, with 17 bases between them. Germline V lookup: CDR1 GTSNPN, CDR2 SVGIG (reference sequence). This CDR3 is 15 amino acids long. The CDR3 nucleotides are TGTGCCTGGAGTGGGAAAGGGGCCGGGGAGACTGAAGCTTTCTTT. Translation: CAWSGKGAGETEAFF.

The chain combines TRBV11-3 with TRBJ2-1; TRBD2 matches at 10 bases. The V segment lost 4 bases and the J segment 2 bases; nucleotides outside the gene matches: 5. The CDR3 extends over 16 amino acids. Per the germline V gene, CDR1 is SGHNT and CDR2 is YENEEA. The CDR3 region has the DNA TGTGCCAGCAGCTCCTCCAGCGGGAGGGCCTACAATGAGCAGTTCTTC. This codes for CASSSSSGRAYNEQFF.

This chain joins TRBV5-1 and TRBJ1-3; 7 bases fit TRBD1. V lost 3 bases and J lost 0; bases outside the gene matches: 3. Germline V gene data show CDR1 as SGHRS and CDR2 as YFSETQ. This CDR3 has 15 residues. The CDR3 nucleotides read TGCGCCAGCAGCTGGGGACAGTTCTCTGGAAACACCATATATTTT. This gives the protein CASSWGQFSGNTIYF.

The chain carries TRBV2 and TRBJ2-5; D is unresolved. V lost 7 bases to trimming and J lost 1 base, with 7 bases between them. This CDR3 is 12 amino acids long. Germline V gives CDR1 SNHLY, CDR2 FYNNEI. The CDR3 reads CASIRAQETQYF. The CDR3 DNA reads TGTGCCAGCATTAGGGCCCAAGAGACCCAGTACTTC.

This chain joins TRBV11-2 and TRBJ1-4; D uncertain. CDR1 SGHAT and CDR2 FQNNGV come from the germline V gene. This CDR3 spans 14 amino acids. Trimming left V 5 bases short and J 7 bases short, with 14 bases between. CDR3 protein: CASSPGREGEKLFF. The CDR3 DNA reads as TGTGCCAGCAGCCCGGGTAGGGAGGGTGAAAAACTGTTTTTT.

The V call is TRBV28, the J call TRBJ1-1; the match to TRBD1 covers 7 bases. Germline CDR1 reads MDHEN; CDR2 reads SYDVKM. Trimming took 5 bases from V and 1 from J; bases not matched to a gene: 7. This CDR3 comprises 15 residues. The CDR3 DNA reads TGTGCCAGCAGTCCGGAAAACAGGGGGAACACTGAAGCTTTCTTT. This gives the protein CASSPENRGNTEAFF.